This T cell receptor beta chain came from a study of human T cells and chemical hapten exposure. Findings and limits, study-wide: No alteration of TCRs above 1 in 1000 frequency was seen with DPC sensitization. Relative to controls, expanded TCRs formed significantly more large CDR3 similarity clusters. Patch test score tracked positively with PT1 expanded TCR counts.

Via MiXCR, TCRdb re-called the RACE reads, giving one row per CDR3 protein. The data show some 60,000 distinct CDR3 sequences, with 9.5% to 15% seen just once and 2% to 3% held by the top ten. Time point reported: patch test 3, about 24 weeks after DPC sensitization. The sample's treatment: therapeutic diphenylcyclopropenone sensitization with weekly scalp DPC. The authors' total RNA extraction used unfractionated whole blood. In this sample, this clonotype turned up many times. Its antigen is not known. This CDR3 region has 15 residues. Germline trimming cut 2 bases from V and 6 bases from J; bases unmatched to any gene: 2. CDR1 SEHNR and CDR2 FQNEAQ come from the germline V gene (reference sequence).

This TCR was recovered from a man between 25 and 39 years old with alopecia areata. Some clones in this sample may be carry-over from other donors' samples. The chain uses TRBV7-9 and TRBJ1-4, with 11 bases matching TRBD1. The sample here was whole blood, taken in connection with sensitization to the hapten diphenylcyclopropenone (DPC). CDR3: CASSLWGQGDEKLFF. DNA for the CDR3: TGTGCCAGCAGCTTATGGGGACAGGGGGATGAAAAACTGTTTTTT.